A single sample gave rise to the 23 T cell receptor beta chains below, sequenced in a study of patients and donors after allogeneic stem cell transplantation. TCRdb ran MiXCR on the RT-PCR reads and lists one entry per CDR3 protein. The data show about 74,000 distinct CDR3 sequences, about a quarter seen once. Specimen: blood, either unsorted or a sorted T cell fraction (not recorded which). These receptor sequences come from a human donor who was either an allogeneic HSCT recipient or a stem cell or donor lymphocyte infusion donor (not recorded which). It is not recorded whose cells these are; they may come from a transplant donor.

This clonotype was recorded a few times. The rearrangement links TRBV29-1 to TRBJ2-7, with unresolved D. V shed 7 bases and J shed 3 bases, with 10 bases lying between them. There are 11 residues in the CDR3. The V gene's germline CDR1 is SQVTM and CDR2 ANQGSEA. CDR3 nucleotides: TGCAGCGCCGAACATGGCTACGAGCAGTACTTC. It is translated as CSAEHGYEQYF.

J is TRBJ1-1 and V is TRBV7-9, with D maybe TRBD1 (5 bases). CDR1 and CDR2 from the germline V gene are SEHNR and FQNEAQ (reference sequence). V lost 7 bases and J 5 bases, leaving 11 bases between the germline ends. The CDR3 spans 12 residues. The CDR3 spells CASKFGATEAFF. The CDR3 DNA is TGTGCCAGCAAGTTTGGGGCGACTGAAGCTTTCTTT.

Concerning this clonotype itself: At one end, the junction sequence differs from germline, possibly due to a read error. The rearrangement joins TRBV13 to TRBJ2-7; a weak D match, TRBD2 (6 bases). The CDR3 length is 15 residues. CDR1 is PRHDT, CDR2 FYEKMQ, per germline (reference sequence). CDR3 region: CASSPRLGKSYDQYF. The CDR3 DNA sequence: TGTGCCAGCAGCCCTAGACTAGGCAAGTCCTACGATCAGTACTTC.

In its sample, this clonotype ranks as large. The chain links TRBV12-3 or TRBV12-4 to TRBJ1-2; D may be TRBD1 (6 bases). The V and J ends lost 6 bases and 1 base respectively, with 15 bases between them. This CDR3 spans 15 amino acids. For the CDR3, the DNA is TGTGCCAGCAGCCGGACAGTGCTGATTAACTATGGCTACACCTTC. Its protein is CASSRTVLINYGYTF.

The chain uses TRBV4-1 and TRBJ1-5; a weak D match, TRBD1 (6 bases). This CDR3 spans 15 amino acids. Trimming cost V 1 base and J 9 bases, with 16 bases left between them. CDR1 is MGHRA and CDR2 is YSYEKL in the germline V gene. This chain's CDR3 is CASSQVLDSSMPQHF. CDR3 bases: TGCGCCAGCAGCCAAGTCCTGGACAGCTCTATGCCCCAGCATTTT.

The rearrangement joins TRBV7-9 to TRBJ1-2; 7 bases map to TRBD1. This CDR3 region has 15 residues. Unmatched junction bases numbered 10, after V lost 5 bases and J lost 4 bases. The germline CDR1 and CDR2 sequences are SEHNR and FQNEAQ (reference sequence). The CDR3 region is CASSDYPGQLYGYTF. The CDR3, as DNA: TGTGCCAGCAGCGATTACCCGGGACAGCTCTATGGCTACACCTTC.

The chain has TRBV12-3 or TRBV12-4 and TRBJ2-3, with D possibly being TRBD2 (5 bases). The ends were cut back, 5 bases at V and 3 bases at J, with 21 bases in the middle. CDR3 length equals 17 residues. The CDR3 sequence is CASSHRALGIETDTQYF. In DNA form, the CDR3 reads TGTGCCAGCAGTCACCGGGCACTAGGGATTGAGACAGATACGCAGTATTTT.

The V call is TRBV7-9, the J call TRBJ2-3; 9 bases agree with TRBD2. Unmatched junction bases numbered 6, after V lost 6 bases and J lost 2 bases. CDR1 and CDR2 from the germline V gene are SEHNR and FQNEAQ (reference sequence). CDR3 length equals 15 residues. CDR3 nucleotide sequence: TGTGCCAGCAGGCCGATAGCGGGGGACACAGATACGCAGTATTTT. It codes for CASRPIAGDTDTQYF.

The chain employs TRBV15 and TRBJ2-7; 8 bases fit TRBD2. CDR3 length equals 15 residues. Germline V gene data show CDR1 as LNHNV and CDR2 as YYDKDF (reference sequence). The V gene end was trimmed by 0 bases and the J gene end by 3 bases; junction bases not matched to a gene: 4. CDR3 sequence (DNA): TGTGCCACCAGCAGAGAAGCGGGAGAAATCTACGAGCAGTACTTC. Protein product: CATSREAGEIYEQYF. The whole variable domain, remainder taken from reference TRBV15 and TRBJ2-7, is DAMVIQNPRYQVTQFGKPVTLSCSQTLNHNVMYWYQQKSSQAPKLLFHYYDKDFNNEADTPDNFQSRRPNTSFCFLDIRSPGLGDTAMYLCATSREAGEIYEQYFGPGTRLTVT.

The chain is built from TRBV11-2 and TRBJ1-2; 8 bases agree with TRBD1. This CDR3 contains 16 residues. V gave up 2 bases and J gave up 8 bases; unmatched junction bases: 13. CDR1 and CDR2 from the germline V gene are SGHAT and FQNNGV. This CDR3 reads CASSLWQGAFSGGYTF. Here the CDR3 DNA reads TGTGCCAGCAGCTTATGGCAGGGGGCTTTTTCAGGAGGCTACACCTTC.

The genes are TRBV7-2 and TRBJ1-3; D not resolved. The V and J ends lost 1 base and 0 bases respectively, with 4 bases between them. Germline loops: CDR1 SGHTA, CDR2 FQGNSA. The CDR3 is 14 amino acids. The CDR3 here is CASSLGPSGNTIYF. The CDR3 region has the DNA TGTGCCAGCAGCTTAGGACCCTCTGGAAACACCATATATTTT.

CDR3: CASSHSDTQYF. The CDR3 coding sequence is TGTGCCAGCAGTCACTCAGATACGCAGTATTTT. V gene TRBV11-2 combines with J gene TRBJ2-3; D uncertain. The CDR3 is 11 amino acids. CDR1 SGHAT and CDR2 FQNNGV come from the germline V gene. Trimming shortened V by 6 bases and J by 4 bases, and 5 bases separated the two germline ends.

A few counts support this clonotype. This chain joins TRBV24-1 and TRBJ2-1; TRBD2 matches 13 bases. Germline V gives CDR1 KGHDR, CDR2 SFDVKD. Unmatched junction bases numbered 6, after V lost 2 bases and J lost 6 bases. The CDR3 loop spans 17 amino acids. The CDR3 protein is CATSDSGTSGDLNEQFF. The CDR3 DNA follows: TGTGCCACCAGTGATTCAGGGACTAGCGGGGACCTCAATGAGCAGTTCTTC.

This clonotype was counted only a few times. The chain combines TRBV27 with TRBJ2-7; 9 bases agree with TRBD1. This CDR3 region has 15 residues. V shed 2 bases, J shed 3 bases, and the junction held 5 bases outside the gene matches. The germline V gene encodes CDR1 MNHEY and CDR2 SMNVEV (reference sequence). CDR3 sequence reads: CASSLKGQGFYEQYF. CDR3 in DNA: TGTGCCAGCAGTTTAAAAGGACAGGGGTTCTACGAGCAGTACTTC.

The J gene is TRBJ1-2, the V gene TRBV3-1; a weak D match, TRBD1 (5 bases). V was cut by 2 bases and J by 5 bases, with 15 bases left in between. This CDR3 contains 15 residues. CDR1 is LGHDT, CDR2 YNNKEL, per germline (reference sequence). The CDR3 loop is CASSQTPAGLYGYTF. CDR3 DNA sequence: TGTGCCAGCAGCCAAACCCCCGCGGGGCTTTATGGCTACACCTTC. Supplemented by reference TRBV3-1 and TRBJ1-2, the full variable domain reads DTAVSQTPKYLVTQMGNDKSIKCEQNLGHDTMYWYKQDSKKFLKIMFSYNNKELIINETVPNRFSPKSPDKAHLNLHINSLELGDSAVYFCASSQTPAGLYGYTFGSGTRLTVV.

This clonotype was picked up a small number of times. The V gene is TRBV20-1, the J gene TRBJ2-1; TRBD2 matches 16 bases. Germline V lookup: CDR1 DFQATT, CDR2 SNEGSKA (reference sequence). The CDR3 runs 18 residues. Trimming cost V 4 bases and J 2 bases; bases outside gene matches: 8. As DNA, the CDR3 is TGCAGTGCTAACTCGGGACTAGCGGGAGGGGGCACCTACAATGAGCAGTTCTTC. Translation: CSANSGLAGGGTYNEQFF.

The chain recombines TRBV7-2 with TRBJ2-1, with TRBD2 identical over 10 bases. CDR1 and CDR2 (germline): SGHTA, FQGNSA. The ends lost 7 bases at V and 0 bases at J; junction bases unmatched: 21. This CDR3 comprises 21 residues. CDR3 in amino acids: CASTYHRGASGSRSSYNEQFF. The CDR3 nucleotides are TGTGCCAGCACCTACCATAGGGGAGCTAGCGGGAGCCGCAGCTCCTACAATGAGCAGTTCTTC.

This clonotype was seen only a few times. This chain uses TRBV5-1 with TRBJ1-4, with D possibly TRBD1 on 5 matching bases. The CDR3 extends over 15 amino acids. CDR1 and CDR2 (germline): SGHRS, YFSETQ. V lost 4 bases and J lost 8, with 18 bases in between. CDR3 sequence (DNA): TGCGCCAGCAGCGAGGCCCCAGGGATGGGCGAAAAACTGTTTTTT. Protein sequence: CASSEAPGMGEKLFF.

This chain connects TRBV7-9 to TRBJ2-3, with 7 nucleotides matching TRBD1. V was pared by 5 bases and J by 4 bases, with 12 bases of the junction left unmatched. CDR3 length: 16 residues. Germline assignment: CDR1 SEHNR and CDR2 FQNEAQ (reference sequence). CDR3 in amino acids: CASSLQGWVLADTQYF. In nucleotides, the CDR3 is TGTGCCAGCAGCCTACAGGGGTGGGTTCTCGCAGATACGCAGTATTTT.

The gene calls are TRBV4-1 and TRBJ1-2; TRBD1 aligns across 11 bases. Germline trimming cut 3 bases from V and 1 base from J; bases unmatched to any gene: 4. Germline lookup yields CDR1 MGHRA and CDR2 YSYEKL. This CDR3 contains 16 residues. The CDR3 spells CASSHRTGGGNYGYTF. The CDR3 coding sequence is TGCGCCAGCAGCCATCGGACAGGGGGCGGTAACTATGGCTACACCTTC.

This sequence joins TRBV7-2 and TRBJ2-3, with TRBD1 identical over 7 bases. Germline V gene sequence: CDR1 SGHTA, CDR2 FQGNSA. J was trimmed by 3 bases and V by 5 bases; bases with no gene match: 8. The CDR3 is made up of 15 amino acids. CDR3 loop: CASSDGTVGTDTQYF. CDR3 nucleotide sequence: TGTGCCAGCAGCGACGGGACAGTGGGTACAGATACGCAGTATTTT. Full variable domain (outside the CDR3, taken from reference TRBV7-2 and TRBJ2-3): GAGVSQSPSNKVTEKGKDVELRCDPISGHTALYWYRQSLGQGLEFLIYFQGNSAPDKSGLPSDRFSAERTGGSVSTLTIQRTQQEDSAVYLCASSDGTVGTDTQYFGPGTRLTVL.

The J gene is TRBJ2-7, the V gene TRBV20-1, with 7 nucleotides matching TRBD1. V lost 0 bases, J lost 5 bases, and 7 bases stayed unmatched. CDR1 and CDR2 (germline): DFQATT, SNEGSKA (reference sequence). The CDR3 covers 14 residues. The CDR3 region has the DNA TGCAGTGCTAGAGATTCTGACAGGGACCACGAGCAGTACTTC. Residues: CSARDSDRDHEQYF.

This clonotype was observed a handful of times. CDR3 DNA: TGCGCCAGCAGCTCGACAGGGCCTAACTATGGCTACACCTTC. Its translation: CASSSTGPNYGYTF. The rearrangement links TRBV5-1 to TRBJ1-2; the match to TRBD1 covers 7 bases. This CDR3 comprises 14 residues. Per the germline V gene, CDR1 is SGHRS and CDR2 is YFSETQ. V dropped 3 bases and J dropped 0; count of bases not matched to a gene: 2. The full variable domain, its missing parts supplied by reference TRBV5-1 and TRBJ1-2, is KAGVTQTPRYLIKTRGQQVTLSCSPISGHRSVSWYQQTPGQGLQFLFEYFSETQRNKGNFPGRFSGRQFSNSRSEMNVSTLELGDSALYLCASSSTGPNYGYTFGSGTRLTVV.